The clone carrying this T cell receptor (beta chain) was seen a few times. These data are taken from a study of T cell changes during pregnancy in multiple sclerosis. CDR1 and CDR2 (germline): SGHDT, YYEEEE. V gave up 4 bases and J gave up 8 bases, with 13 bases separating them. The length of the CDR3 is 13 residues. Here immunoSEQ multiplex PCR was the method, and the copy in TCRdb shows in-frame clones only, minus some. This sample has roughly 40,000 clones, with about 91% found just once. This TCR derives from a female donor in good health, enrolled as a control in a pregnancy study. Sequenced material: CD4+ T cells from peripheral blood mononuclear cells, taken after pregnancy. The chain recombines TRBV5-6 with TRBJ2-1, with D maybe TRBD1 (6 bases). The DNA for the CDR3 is TGTGCCAGCAGCGGCAGGGGAATCGATGAGCAGTTCTTC. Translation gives CASSGRGIDEQFF.